Below, 16 T cell receptor beta chains from the same sample are listed, as sequenced in a study of a mutant IDH1 vaccine in newly diagnosed glioma. For these receptors, no antigen is known. Using immunoSEQ multiplex PCR, the repertoire was profiled, and TCRdb retains in-frame clones only, with some absent. The sample yields approximately 79,000 clones, around 83% seen once. Stated time point: week 23, last vaccination. Vaccination comprised doses that each held 300 ug of mutant IDH1 20-mer peptide, plus topical imiquimod. Material: PBMCs, obtained from a glioma patient whose treatment included an IDH1 peptide vaccine. Source of these receptors: a woman between 50 and 59 years old with glioma.

The gene calls are TRBV5-1 and TRBJ2-3, with TRBD2 identical over 9 bases. Germline values: CDR1 SGHRS, CDR2 YFSETQ. This CDR3 spans 14 amino acids. After removal of 2 bases from V and 6 bases from J, the junction contained 4 bases not matched to a gene. CDR3 loop: CASSFSGSIDTQYF. CDR3 DNA sequence: TGCGCCAGCAGCTTTAGCGGGAGTATCGATACGCAGTATTTT.

J is TRBJ1-5 and V is TRBV29-1; D remains ambiguous. There are 17 residues in the CDR3. Germline CDR1 reads SQVTM; CDR2 reads ANQGSEA. The V gene lost 5 bases and the J gene lost 0 bases, with 20 bases spanning the gap. CDR3 region: CSVLLAGPPYSNQPQHF. The CDR3 DNA sequence: TGCAGCGTTCTTCTCGCAGGCCCGCCTTATAGCAATCAGCCCCAGCATTTT.

This clone has just a few counts. The chain has TRBV7-9 and TRBJ1-2; 7 bases are a match to TRBD1. This CDR3 has 13 amino acids. CDR1 is SEHNR and CDR2 is FQNEAQ in the germline V gene (reference sequence). With 3 bases clipped from V and 8 bases from J, the junction kept 6 bases outside the gene matches. CDR3 nucleotide sequence: TGTGCCAGCAGCTTCACAGGGGATTTAGGCTACACCTTC. It yields the protein CASSFTGDLGYTF.

This chain connects TRBV19 to TRBJ2-7; D may be TRBD1 or TRBD2 (5 bases each). Germline V CDR1 and CDR2: LNHDA, SQIVND (reference sequence). Trimming stripped 5 bases from V and 5 bases from J, with 25 bases between. The CDR3 length is 17 residues. The CDR3 loop reads CASSEGTADQRLDEQYF. The DNA of the CDR3 is TGTGCCAGTAGTGAAGGGACCGCTGATCAGCGCCTTGACGAGCAGTACTTC.

The gene calls are TRBV30 and TRBJ2-3; the D gene is possibly TRBD2 (5 bases). Trimming removed 5 bases at V and 6 bases at J, with 6 bases between. Germline CDR1 is GTSNPN and CDR2 is SVGIG (reference sequence). The CDR3 has 10 residues. CDR3 in DNA: TGTGCCTGGGGCGGGGATACGCAGTATTTT. The encoded protein is CAWGGDTQYF.

The chain links TRBV13 to TRBJ2-3; TRBD2 matches at 8 bases. The CDR3 totals 15 residues. The germline CDR1 and CDR2 sequences are PRHDT and FYEKMQ (reference sequence). V lost 0 bases and J lost 7; bases outside the gene matches: 6. The CDR3 DNA reads as TGTGCCAGCAGCTTAGGTAGCGGGAAGGGAAATACGCAGTATTTT. Encoded protein: CASSLGSGKGNTQYF.

V usage is TRBV13 and J usage is TRBJ2-3, with 9 nucleotides matching TRBD1. V dropped 5 bases and J dropped 4; count of bases not matched to a gene: 10. CDR3 length equals 16 residues. The germline gives CDR1 PRHDT, CDR2 FYEKMQ (reference sequence). This CDR3 reads CASSPLLDRGSDTQYF. The DNA for the CDR3 is TGTGCCAGCAGCCCACTCCTCGACAGGGGGTCAGATACGCAGTATTTT.

V gene TRBV7-8 combines with J gene TRBJ2-1; D is perhaps TRBD1 (6 bases). Between the trimmed V and J ends, which lost 1 base and 10 bases, there was a span of 8 bases. Germline V gene lookup returns CDR1 SGHVS and CDR2 FQNEAQ. This CDR3 has 12 amino acids. The chain's CDR3 is CASSLVTGEQFF. The CDR3 DNA follows: TGTGCCAGCAGCTTAGTCACAGGGGAGCAGTTCTTC. Filled out from reference TRBV7-8 and TRBJ2-1, the complete variable domain reads GAGVSQSPRYKVAKRGQDVALRCDPISGHVSLFWYQQALGQGPEFLTYFQNEAQLDKSGLPSDRFFAERPEGSVSTLKIQRTQQEDSAVYLCASSLVTGEQFFGPGTRLTVL.

This sequence joins TRBV2 and TRBJ2-5, with D perhaps matching TRBD2 (6 bases). This CDR3 has 13 amino acids. In germline, CDR1 is SNHLY, CDR2 FYNNEI. Trimming left V 5 bases short and J 5 bases short, with 12 bases between. Here the CDR3 reads CASSNNGGETQYF. The CDR3 DNA follows: TGTGCCAGCAGTAATAATGGAGGGGAGACCCAGTACTTC.

The chain employs TRBV6-1 and TRBJ1-1, with 9 positions matching TRBD1. CDR1 and CDR2 (germline): MNHNS, SASEGT. J lost 5 bases, V lost 4 bases, and 11 bases had no gene match. This CDR3 spans 16 amino acids. CDR3 bases: TGTGCCAGCAGTGGGGGGCCTGGGACAGGGCAGACTGAAGCTTTCTTT. It translates to CASSGGPGTGQTEAFF.

This chain links TRBV28 with TRBJ2-1, with TRBD2 identical over 12 bases. This CDR3 is built from 17 residues. CDR1 and CDR2 from the germline V gene are MDHEN and SYDVKM. The junction had 9 bases not matched to a gene; V was cut back by 4 bases and J by 5 bases. The CDR3, as DNA: TGTGCCAGCAGTTCGACTAGCGGGAGCCCATACGACAATGAGCAGTTCTTC. Its translation: CASSSTSGSPYDNEQFF.

This chain links TRBV27 with TRBJ1-2; 11 positions agree with TRBD1. V lost 5 bases, J lost 3 bases, and 8 bases stayed unmatched. Germline CDR1 is MNHEY and CDR2 is SMNVEV (reference sequence). This CDR3 region has 16 residues. The CDR3 nucleotides read TGTGCCAGCAGTCTCTGGACAGGGGGCGCGTACTATGGCTACACCTTC. It is translated as CASSLWTGGAYYGYTF.

The chain joins TRBV19 to TRBJ2-5; 7 nucleotides match TRBD2. After removal of 0 bases from V and 11 bases from J, the junction contained 15 bases not matched to a gene. The CDR3 sequence is 16 residues long. Germline V CDR1 and CDR2: LNHDA, SQIVND (reference sequence). CDR3 sequence (DNA): TGTGCCAGTAGTATAGATGGGCTAGCGGTTCTTCAGGAGCAGTACTTC. Protein sequence: CASSIDGLAVLQEQYF.

The CDR3 sequence: CASSYSISPGGNEQFF. CDR3 DNA sequence: TGTGCCAGCAGTTACTCCATTTCCCCCGGGGGCAATGAGCAGTTCTTC. V usage is TRBV6-5 and J usage is TRBJ2-1; weak D call: TRBD2 (6 bases). Germline values: CDR1 MNHEY, CDR2 SVGAGI. The length of the CDR3 is 16 residues. Trimming stripped 0 bases from V and 6 bases from J, with 15 bases between.

The chain links TRBV7-3 to TRBJ2-3; 7 nucleotides line up with TRBD2. The CDR3 has 16 residues. Germline V gene data show CDR1 as SGHTA and CDR2 as FQGTGA. Trimming at V came to 1 base and at J to 0 bases, leaving 4 bases not matched to a gene. The CDR3 DNA is TGTGCCAGCAGCTTAATCGGCGGGAGAAGCACAGATACGCAGTATTTT. It translates to CASSLIGGRSTDTQYF.

This chain links TRBV19 with TRBJ2-7; maybe TRBD2 (5 bases). This CDR3 is 14 amino acids long. The germline V and J ends were trimmed by 2 bases and 0 bases, with 8 bases remaining between them. From germline, CDR1 is LNHDA and CDR2 SQIVND (reference sequence). Here the CDR3 DNA reads TGTGCCAGTAGTATAAACGGGAACTCCTACGAGCAGTACTTC. This translates into CASSINGNSYEQYF.